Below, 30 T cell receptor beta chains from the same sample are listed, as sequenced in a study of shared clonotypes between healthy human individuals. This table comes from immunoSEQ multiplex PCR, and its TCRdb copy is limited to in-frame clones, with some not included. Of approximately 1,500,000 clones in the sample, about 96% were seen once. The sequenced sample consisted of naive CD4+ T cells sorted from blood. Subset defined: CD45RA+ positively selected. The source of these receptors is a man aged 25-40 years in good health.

The CDR3, as DNA: TGCGCCAGCGGGGCTTTTGGACTAGCGGGAGGACCGAGCACAGATACGCAGTATTTT. Translated, it gives CASGAFGLAGGPSTDTQYF. This rearrangement joins TRBV10-2 to TRBJ2-3, with 14 bases fitting TRBD2. V gave up 8 bases and J gave up 0 bases; unmatched junction bases: 13. Germline CDR1 is WSHSY and CDR2 is SAAADI. CDR3 length: 19 residues.

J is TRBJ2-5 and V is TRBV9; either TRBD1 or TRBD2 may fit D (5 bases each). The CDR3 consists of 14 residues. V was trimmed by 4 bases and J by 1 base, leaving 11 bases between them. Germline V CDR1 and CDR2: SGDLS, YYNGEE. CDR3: CASSLGGTQETQYF. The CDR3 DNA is TGTGCCAGCAGCCTCGGTGGGACCCAAGAGACCCAGTACTTC.

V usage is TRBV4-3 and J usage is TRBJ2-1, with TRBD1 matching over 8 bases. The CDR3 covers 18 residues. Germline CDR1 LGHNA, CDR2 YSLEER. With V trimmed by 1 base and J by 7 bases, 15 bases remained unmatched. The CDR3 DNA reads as TGCGCCAGCAGCCAAGGAGGGTTGGGACAGGCATGGGTGAATGAGCAGTTCTTC. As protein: CASSQGGLGQAWVNEQFF.

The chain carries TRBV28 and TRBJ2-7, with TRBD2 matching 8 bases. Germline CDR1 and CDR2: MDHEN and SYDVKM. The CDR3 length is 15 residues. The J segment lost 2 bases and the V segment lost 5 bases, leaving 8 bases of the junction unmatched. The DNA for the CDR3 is TGTGCCAGCAGTCCTGCCGGGGGGGGAACCTACGAGCAGTACTTC. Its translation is CASSPAGGGTYEQYF.

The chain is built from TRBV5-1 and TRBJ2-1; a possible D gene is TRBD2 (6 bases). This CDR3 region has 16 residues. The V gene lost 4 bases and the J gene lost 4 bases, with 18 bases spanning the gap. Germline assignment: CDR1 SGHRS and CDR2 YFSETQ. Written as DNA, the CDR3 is TGCGCCAGCAGCAACGGGGGAGGAGGGCCGTACAATGAGCAGTTCTTC. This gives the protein CASSNGGGGPYNEQFF.

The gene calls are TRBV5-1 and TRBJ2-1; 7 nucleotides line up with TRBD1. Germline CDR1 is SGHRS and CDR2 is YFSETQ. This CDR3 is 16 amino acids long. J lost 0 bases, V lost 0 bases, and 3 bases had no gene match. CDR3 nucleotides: TGCGCCAGCAGCTTGGGGGACAGCTACTCCTACAATGAGCAGTTCTTC. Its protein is CASSLGDSYSYNEQFF.

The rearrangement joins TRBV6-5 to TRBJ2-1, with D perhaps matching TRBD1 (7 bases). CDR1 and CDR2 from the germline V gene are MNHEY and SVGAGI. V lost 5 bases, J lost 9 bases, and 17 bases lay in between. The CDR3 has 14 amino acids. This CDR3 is CASSSFQGGTEQFF. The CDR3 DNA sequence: TGTGCCAGCAGTAGCTTCCAGGGGGGTACTGAGCAGTTCTTC.

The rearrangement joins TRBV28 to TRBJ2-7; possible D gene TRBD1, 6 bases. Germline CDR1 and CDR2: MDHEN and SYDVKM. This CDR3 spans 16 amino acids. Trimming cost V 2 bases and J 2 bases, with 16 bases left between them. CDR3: CASSLPGQSLTYEQYF. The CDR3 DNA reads TGTGCCAGCAGTTTACCCGGACAGTCCCTGACCTACGAGCAGTACTTC.

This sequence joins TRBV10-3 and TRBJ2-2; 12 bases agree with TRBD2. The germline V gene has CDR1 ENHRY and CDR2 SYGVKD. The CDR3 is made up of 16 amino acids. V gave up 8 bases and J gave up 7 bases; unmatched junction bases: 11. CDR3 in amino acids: CAIGGLAGRAGGELFF. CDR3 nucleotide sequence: TGTGCCATCGGTGGACTAGCGGGAAGGGCGGGCGGGGAGCTGTTTTTT.

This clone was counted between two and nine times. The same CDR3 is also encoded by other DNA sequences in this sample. CDR3 sequence: CASSLSREQYF. CDR3 nucleotides: TGTGCCAGCAGTTTATCCCGCGAGCAGTACTTC. The chain carries TRBV28 and TRBJ2-7; D is undetermined. The V end lost 1 base, the J end lost 6 bases, and 4 bases lay between the germline ends. Per the germline V gene, CDR1 is MDHEN and CDR2 is SYDVKM. This CDR3 is 11 amino acids long.

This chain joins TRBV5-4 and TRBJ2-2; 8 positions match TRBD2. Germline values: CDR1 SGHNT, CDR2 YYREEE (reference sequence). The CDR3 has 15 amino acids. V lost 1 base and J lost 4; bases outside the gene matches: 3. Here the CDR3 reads CASSLSGGPTGELFF. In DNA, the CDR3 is TGTGCCAGCAGCTTGTCGGGAGGGCCCACCGGGGAGCTGTTTTTT.

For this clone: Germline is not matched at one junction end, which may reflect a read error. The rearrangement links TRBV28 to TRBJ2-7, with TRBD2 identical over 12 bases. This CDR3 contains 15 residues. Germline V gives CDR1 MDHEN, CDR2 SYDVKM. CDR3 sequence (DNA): TGTGCCAGCAGTTTAAGGGATTATCTAGCGGGAGGGCAAAACTTC. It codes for CASSLRDYLAGGQNF.

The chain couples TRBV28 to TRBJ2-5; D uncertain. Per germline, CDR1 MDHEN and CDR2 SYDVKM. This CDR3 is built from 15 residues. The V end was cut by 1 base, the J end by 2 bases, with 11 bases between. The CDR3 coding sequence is TGTGCCAGCAGTTTATTTCCCAGGATTCAAGAGACCCAGTACTTC. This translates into CASSLFPRIQETQYF.

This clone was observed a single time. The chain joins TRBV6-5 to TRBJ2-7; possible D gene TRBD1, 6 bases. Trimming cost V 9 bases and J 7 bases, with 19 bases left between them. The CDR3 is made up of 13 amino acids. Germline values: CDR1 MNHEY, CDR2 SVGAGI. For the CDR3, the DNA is TGTGCCAGTGGGACATACGGGGCCGGGGAGCAGTACTTC. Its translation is CASGTYGAGEQYF.

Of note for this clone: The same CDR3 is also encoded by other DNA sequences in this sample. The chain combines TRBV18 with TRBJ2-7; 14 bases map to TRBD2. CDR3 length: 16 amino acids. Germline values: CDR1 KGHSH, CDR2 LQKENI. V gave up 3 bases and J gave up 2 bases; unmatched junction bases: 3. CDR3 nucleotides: TGTGCCAGCTCACCCCCGGGACTAGCGGGGGCCTACGAGCAGTACTTC. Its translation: CASSPPGLAGAYEQYF.

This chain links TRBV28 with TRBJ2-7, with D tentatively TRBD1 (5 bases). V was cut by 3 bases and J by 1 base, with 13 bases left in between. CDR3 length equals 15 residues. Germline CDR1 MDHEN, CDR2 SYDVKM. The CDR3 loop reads CASSFRASLSYEQYF. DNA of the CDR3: TGTGCCAGCAGTTTCAGGGCCAGCCTTTCCTACGAGCAGTACTTC.

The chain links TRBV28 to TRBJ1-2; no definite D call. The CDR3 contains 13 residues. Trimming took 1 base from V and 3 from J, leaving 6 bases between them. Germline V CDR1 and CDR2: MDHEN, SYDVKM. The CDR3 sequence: CASSLFTDYGYTF. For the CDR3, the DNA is TGTGCCAGCAGTTTATTTACAGACTATGGCTACACCTTC.

This CDR3 reads CASSVLAGGIYNEQFF. Written as DNA, the CDR3 is TGTGCCAGCAGTGTTTTGGCGGGAGGAATCTACAATGAGCAGTTCTTC. The rearrangement joins TRBV6-1 to TRBJ2-1, with 8 bases fitting TRBD2. J lost 3 bases, V lost 4 bases, and 8 bases had no gene match. CDR1 is MNHNS and CDR2 is SASEGT in the germline V gene. The CDR3 has 16 amino acids.

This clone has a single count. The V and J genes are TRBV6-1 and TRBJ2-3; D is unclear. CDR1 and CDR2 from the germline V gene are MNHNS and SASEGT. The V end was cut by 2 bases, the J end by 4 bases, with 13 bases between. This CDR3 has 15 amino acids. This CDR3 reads CASSERTPRPDTQYF. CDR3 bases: TGTGCCAGCAGTGAACGGACCCCTCGTCCAGATACGCAGTATTTT.

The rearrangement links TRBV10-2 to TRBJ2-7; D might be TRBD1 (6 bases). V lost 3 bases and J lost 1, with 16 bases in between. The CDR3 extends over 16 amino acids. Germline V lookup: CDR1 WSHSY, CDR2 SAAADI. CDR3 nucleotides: TGCGCCAGCAGTGAACAGGGTGCGGTTCCGTCCTACGAGCAGTACTTC. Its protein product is CASSEQGAVPSYEQYF.

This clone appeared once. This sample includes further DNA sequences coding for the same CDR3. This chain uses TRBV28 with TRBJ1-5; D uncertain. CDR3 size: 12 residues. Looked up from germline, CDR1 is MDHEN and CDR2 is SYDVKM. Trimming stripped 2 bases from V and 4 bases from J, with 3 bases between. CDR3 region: CASSLRNQPQHF. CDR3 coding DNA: TGTGCCAGCAGTTTAAGGAATCAGCCCCAGCATTTT.

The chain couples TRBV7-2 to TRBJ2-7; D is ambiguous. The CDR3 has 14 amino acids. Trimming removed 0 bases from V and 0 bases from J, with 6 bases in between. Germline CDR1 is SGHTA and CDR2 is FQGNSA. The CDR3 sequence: CASSLAHSSYEQYF. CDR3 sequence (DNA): TGTGCCAGCAGCTTAGCCCACAGCTCCTACGAGCAGTACTTC.

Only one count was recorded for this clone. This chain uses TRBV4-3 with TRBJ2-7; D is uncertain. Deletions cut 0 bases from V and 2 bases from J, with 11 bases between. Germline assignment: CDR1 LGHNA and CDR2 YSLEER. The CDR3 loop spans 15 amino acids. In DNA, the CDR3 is TGCGCCAGCAGCCAAGAAACCTCGGAACCCTACGAGCAGTACTTC. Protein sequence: CASSQETSEPYEQYF.

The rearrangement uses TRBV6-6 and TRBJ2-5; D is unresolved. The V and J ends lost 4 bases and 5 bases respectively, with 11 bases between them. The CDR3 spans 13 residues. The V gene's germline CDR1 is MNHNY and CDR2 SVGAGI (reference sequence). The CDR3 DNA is TGTGCCAGCAGTTCGACCCTCGGGGAGACCCAGTACTTC. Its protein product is CASSSTLGETQYF.

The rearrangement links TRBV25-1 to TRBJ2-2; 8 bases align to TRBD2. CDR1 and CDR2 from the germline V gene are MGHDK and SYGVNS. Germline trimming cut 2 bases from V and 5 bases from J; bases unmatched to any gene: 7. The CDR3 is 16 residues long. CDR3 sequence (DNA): TGTGCCAGCAGTGAAAACGGGAGGGTGAGAACCGGGGAGCTGTTTTTT. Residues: CASSENGRVRTGELFF.

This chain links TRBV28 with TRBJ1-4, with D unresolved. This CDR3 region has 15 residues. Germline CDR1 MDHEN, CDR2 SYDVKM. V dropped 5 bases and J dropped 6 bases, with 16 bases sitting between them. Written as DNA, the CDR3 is TGTGCCAGCAGTCCGGGAGTTGGTGTTTATGAAAAACTGTTTTTT. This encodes CASSPGVGVYEKLFF.

CDR3 sequence reads: CASERQGGGSYEQYF. The DNA of the CDR3 is TGTGCCAGCGAAAGACAGGGGGGTGGCTCCTACGAGCAGTACTTC. The chain has TRBV28 and TRBJ2-7, with TRBD1 matching 9 bases. There are 15 residues in the CDR3. Trimming removed 8 bases from V and 0 bases from J; junction bases left unmatched: 8. Germline CDR1 reads MDHEN; CDR2 reads SYDVKM.

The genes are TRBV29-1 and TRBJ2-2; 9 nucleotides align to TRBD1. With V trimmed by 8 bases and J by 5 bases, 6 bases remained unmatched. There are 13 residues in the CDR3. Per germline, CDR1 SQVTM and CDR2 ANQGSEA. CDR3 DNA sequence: TGCAGCTGCTGGGACAGGGAGACCGGGGAGCTGTTTTTT. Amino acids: CSCWDRETGELFF.

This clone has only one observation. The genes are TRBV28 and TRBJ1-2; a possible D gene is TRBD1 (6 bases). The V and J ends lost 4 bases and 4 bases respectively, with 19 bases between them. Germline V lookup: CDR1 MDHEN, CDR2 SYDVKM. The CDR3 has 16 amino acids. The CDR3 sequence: CASSSGGQPTRYGYTF. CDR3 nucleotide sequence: TGTGCCAGCAGTTCCGGGGGACAACCTACCCGCTATGGCTACACCTTC.

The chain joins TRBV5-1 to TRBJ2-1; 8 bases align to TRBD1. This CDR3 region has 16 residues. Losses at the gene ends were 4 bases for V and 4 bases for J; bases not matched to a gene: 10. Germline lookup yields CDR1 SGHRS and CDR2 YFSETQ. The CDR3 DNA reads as TGCGCCAGCAGCCTCAGGGGGCCATCGGAATACAATGAGCAGTTCTTC. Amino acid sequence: CASSLRGPSEYNEQFF.